Following are 4 T cell receptor beta chains from one sample sequenced in a study of radiation and T cells in renal cell carcinoma. Indicated time point: baseline pretreatment blood. Treatment reported: 15 Gy SBRT to primary tumor, nephrectomy 4 weeks later. Sequencing was performed with immunoSEQ multiplex PCR; in TCRdb, only in-frame clones are kept and a portion is missing. The table lists 100,000 or so clones, 75% to 90% of them singletons, with 6% to 9% in the top ten. The source was blood, collected from a patient whose treatment included radiotherapy and nephrectomy. The source is a man in his fifties with renal cell carcinoma.

CDR3 protein: CASSEFGQSSYNEQFF. The CDR3, as DNA: TGTGCCAGCAGTGAATTTGGACAAAGCTCCTACAATGAGCAGTTCTTC. The rearrangement links TRBV6-1 to TRBJ2-1; a possible D gene is TRBD1 (5 bases). V was pared by 2 bases and J by 0 bases, with 11 bases between. CDR3 size: 16 residues. Germline-derived CDR1 and CDR2 are MNHNS and SASEGT.

The J gene is TRBJ1-2, the V gene TRBV7-9; D unresolved. V gave up 3 bases and J gave up 4 bases, with 9 bases separating them. The germline V gene has CDR1 SEHNR and CDR2 FQNEAQ (reference sequence). CDR3 length equals 13 residues. The CDR3 sequence: CASSFEGSYGYTF. The CDR3 region has the DNA TGTGCCAGCAGCTTTGAAGGGAGCTATGGCTACACCTTC.

The genes are TRBV11-2 and TRBJ1-4, with no clear D. CDR3 length equals 14 residues. The V gene lost 1 base and the J gene lost 8 bases, with 11 bases spanning the gap. Germline V lookup: CDR1 SGHAT, CDR2 FQNNGV. The CDR3 DNA is TGTGCCAGCAGCTTAGCGGACGTGCGCGAAAAACTGTTTTTT. Its translation: CASSLADVREKLFF.

The chain has TRBV18 and TRBJ2-7, with D possibly matching TRBD1 (6 bases). This CDR3 spans 15 amino acids. Germline V gene lookup returns CDR1 KGHSH and CDR2 LQKENI. Trimming removed 8 bases at V and 5 bases at J, with 22 bases between. CDR3 protein: CASPLRDTRYNEQYF. CDR3 nucleotide sequence: TGTGCCAGCCCCCTCCGGGACACACGATACAACGAGCAGTACTTC.